This T cell receptor beta chain was sequenced during a study of T-cell reconstitution after alpha-beta-depleted transplantation in children. Whole-study results and caveats: Several hundred expanded graft clones reportedly gave rise to the alpha-beta T cells present about two months after transplant. From surviving recipient T cells and thymic progenitors came the high day-60 TCRbeta diversity observed in some patients. T-cell counts and diversity at one year following transplant were attributed mainly to newly produced T cells.

Unique molecular identifiers tagged the TCRbeta library. Each CDR3 protein is one row after TCRdb ran MiXCR on the PCR reads. The sample has some 300,000 distinct CDR3 sequences; 6.5% to 9% are singletons. This clonotype was seen more than once but under ten times. Its specificity is not known. V lost 4 bases, J lost 3 bases, and 14 bases lay in between. This CDR3 has 14 residues. Germline lookup yields CDR1 SGHDT and CDR2 YYEEEE. The receptor's source is a female patient aged 2-9 years who had a stem cell transplant for Fanconi anemia, so the T cells may come from the graft donor. The chain is built from TRBV5-6 and TRBJ2-7; maybe TRBD1 (5 bases). Here the sequenced sample was peripheral blood, taken 360 days after TCRalphabeta/CD19-depleted stem cell transplant. The CDR3 nucleotides read TGTGCCAGCAGCCAGGGTGGGGTGTTCTACGAGCAGTACTTC. Its translation: CASSQGGVFYEQYF. Complete variable domain (other parts from reference TRBV5-6 and TRBJ2-7): DAGVTQSPTHLIKTRGQQVTLRCSPKSGHDTVSWYQQALGQGPQFIFQYYEEEERQRGNFPDRFSGHQFPNYSSELNVNALLLGDSALYLCASSQGGVFYEQYFGPGTRLTVT.